Listed here are 21 T cell receptor beta chains from one sample, sequenced in a study of blood T cell repertoires in COVID-19. The table came from immunoSEQ multiplex PCR; TCRdb's copy has only in-frame clones and leaves some out. Of roughly 290,000 clones listed, around 87% are singletons. Sequencing was performed on peripheral blood. Receptor source: a woman aged 45-59 years who had recovered from COVID-19.

The chain uses TRBV7-9 and TRBJ2-5; 9 positions agree with TRBD2. With 5 bases clipped from V and 0 bases from J, the junction kept 4 bases outside the gene matches. The V gene's germline CDR1 is SEHNR and CDR2 FQNEAQ (reference sequence). The CDR3 runs to 15 residues. The CDR3 sequence: CASSLTSGYQETQYF. The CDR3 nucleotides read TGTGCCAGCAGCCTCACTAGCGGGTACCAAGAGACCCAGTACTTC.

The V call is TRBV30, the J call TRBJ1-2; 7 nucleotides line up with TRBD1. This CDR3 has 12 residues. Germline V gene lookup returns CDR1 GTSNPN and CDR2 SVGIG (reference sequence). Germline trimming cut 1 base from V and 5 bases from J; bases unmatched to any gene: 1. DNA for the CDR3: TGTGCCTGGAGTGCGGGACAGTATGGCTACACCTTC. Translated: CAWSAGQYGYTF.

This clone occurred once. The chain combines TRBV30 with TRBJ1-2; D is possibly TRBD1 (6 bases). The germline V and J ends were trimmed by 4 bases and 7 bases, with 19 bases remaining between them. Per the germline V gene, CDR1 is GTSNPN and CDR2 is SVGIG (reference sequence). CDR3 length: 14 residues. The CDR3 reads CAWTRRTASFGYTF. CDR3 bases: TGTGCCTGGACCCGACGGACAGCCTCTTTTGGCTACACCTTC.

The chain is built from TRBV30 and TRBJ2-2, with TRBD2 as a possible D gene (5 bases). This CDR3 is 15 amino acids long. Trimming cost V 0 bases and J 3 bases, with 11 bases left between them. Germline CDR1 GTSNPN, CDR2 SVGIG (reference sequence). Here the CDR3 reads CAWSVAWRHTGELFF. The CDR3 DNA sequence: TGTGCCTGGAGTGTCGCGTGGAGGCACACCGGGGAGCTGTTTTTT.

The chain carries TRBV20-1 and TRBJ2-5; TRBD1 aligns across 12 bases. V shed 3 bases and J 4 bases; nucleotides not matched to a gene: 9. The CDR3 runs to 16 residues. Germline-derived CDR1 and CDR2 are DFQATT and SNEGSKA (reference sequence). The CDR3 bases are TGCAGTGCTAGTCGGGGGGACAGGGGGCTCCGAGAGACCCAGTACTTC. Its protein product is CSASRGDRGLRETQYF.

J is TRBJ2-1 and V is TRBV11-2; 7 positions agree with TRBD1. Germline assignment: CDR1 SGHAT and CDR2 FQNNGV. Trimming cost V 5 bases and J 2 bases; bases outside gene matches: 12. The CDR3 runs 17 residues. In DNA, the CDR3 is TGTGCCAGCAGCCCGACGGGCCCGGGACAGCCCTACAATGAGCAGTTCTTC. This translates into CASSPTGPGQPYNEQFF.

V and J are TRBV4-1 and TRBJ1-4, with a possible D match to TRBD1 (5 bases). Trimming removed 3 bases from V and 11 bases from J, with 31 bases in between. CDR3 length: 19 amino acids. Germline loops: CDR1 MGHRA, CDR2 YSYEKL. CDR3 region: CASSQLKGAFIVYPVKLFF. The DNA of the CDR3 is TGCGCCAGCAGCCAGCTCAAAGGGGCATTCATCGTTTACCCTGTGAAACTGTTTTTT.

V gene TRBV5-4 combines with J gene TRBJ2-5; 8 bases fit TRBD1. After removal of 1 base from V and 2 bases from J, the junction contained 7 bases not matched to a gene. This CDR3 is 16 amino acids long. Germline V gene data show CDR1 as SGHNT and CDR2 as YYREEE (reference sequence). The CDR3 DNA sequence: TGTGCCAGCAGCTTGAGCAGGACAGGGAGACAAGAGACCCAGTACTTC. This encodes CASSLSRTGRQETQYF.

The rearrangement joins TRBV15 to TRBJ1-2; 10 nucleotides agree with TRBD1. Unmatched junction bases numbered 9, after V lost 1 base and J lost 7 bases. The CDR3 is 16 amino acids. The germline gives CDR1 LNHNV, CDR2 YYDKDF (reference sequence). The CDR3 protein is CATSRARTGGSRGYTF. CDR3 nucleotides: TGTGCCACCAGCAGAGCGCGGACAGGGGGTTCTCGTGGCTACACCTTC.

As to this clone: Other nucleotide sequences from this sample produce the same CDR3. This rearrangement joins TRBV7-2 to TRBJ1-1; D unclear. Per the germline V gene, CDR1 is SGHTA and CDR2 is FQGNSA. The V gene lost 3 bases and the J gene lost 0 bases, with 5 bases spanning the gap. CDR3 length equals 13 residues. The DNA for the CDR3 is TGTGCCAGCAGCTTTAATATGAACACTGAAGCTTTCTTT. This translates into CASSFNMNTEAFF.

The genes are TRBV2 and TRBJ1-1, with 7 bases aligning to TRBD1. V dropped 6 bases and J dropped 3; count of bases not matched to a gene: 4. Looked up from germline, CDR1 is SNHLY and CDR2 is FYNNEI. CDR3 length: 13 amino acids. The CDR3 DNA follows: TGTGCCAGCAGAATCGGGACAGACACTGAAGCTTTCTTT. It specifies CASRIGTDTEAFF. The full variable domain, rest sourced from reference TRBV2 and TRBJ1-1, is EPEVTQTPSHQVTQMGQEVILRCVPISNHLYFYWYRQILGQKVEFLVSFYNNEISEKSEIFDDQFSVERPDGSNFTLKIRSTKLEDSAMYFCASRIGTDTEAFFGQGTRLTVV.

V is TRBV6-5 and J is TRBJ2-7; 7 positions match TRBD2. In germline, CDR1 is MNHEY, CDR2 SVGAGI. V lost 5 bases and J lost 6; bases outside the gene matches: 13. The CDR3 is 15 amino acids. The CDR3 reads CASSRTSGGGVEQYF. The CDR3 coding sequence is TGTGCCAGCAGTAGGACGTCGGGAGGTGGGGTCGAGCAGTACTTC.

The chain is built from TRBV28 and TRBJ1-2; D not certain. The CDR3 runs 14 residues. V lost 6 bases and J 4 bases, leaving 15 bases between the germline ends. CDR1 is MDHEN, CDR2 SYDVKM, per germline. The CDR3 spells CASSSPAGSYGYTF. The CDR3 DNA reads as TGTGCCAGCAGCTCCCCCGCAGGCTCCTATGGCTACACCTTC.

V is TRBV4-2 and J is TRBJ2-7; 9 nucleotides align to TRBD1. After removal of 5 bases from V and 2 bases from J, the junction contained 4 bases not matched to a gene. The CDR3 sequence is 14 residues long. Looked up from germline, CDR1 is LGHNA and CDR2 is YNFKEQ. CDR3 residues: CASSFGTGTYEQYF. The CDR3 DNA is TGTGCCAGCAGCTTTGGGACAGGGACCTACGAGCAGTACTTC.

This clone was observed a handful of times. The CDR3 DNA reads as TGTGCCATCAGTGAGCCAGGGACTAGCGGGAGGGCCTACACCGGGGAGCTGTTTTTT. Its protein is CAISEPGTSGRAYTGELFF. The genes are TRBV10-3 and TRBJ2-2; 16 bases fit TRBD2. The germline V gene has CDR1 ENHRY and CDR2 SYGVKD. The CDR3 length is 19 residues. The V segment lost 2 bases and the J segment 3 bases; nucleotides outside the gene matches: 6.

The J gene is TRBJ1-5, the V gene TRBV2; D might be TRBD1 (6 bases). This CDR3 is 15 amino acids long. Trimming stripped 0 bases from V and 6 bases from J, with 12 bases between. CDR1 SNHLY and CDR2 FYNNEI come from the germline V gene. This CDR3 reads CASSEARGAGQPQHF. The CDR3 DNA reads TGTGCCAGCAGTGAAGCGCGGGGGGCGGGTCAGCCCCAGCATTTT.

The chain combines TRBV5-4 with TRBJ2-3, with D possibly TRBD1 on 5 matching bases. V was trimmed by 0 bases and J by 8 bases, leaving 16 bases between them. Germline V gene sequence: CDR1 SGHNT, CDR2 YYREEE (reference sequence). This CDR3 contains 15 residues. The CDR3: CASSLGGHQQGTQYF. CDR3 in DNA: TGTGCCAGCAGCTTGGGGGGCCACCAGCAGGGTACGCAGTATTTT.

This clone occurred a few times. The CDR3 coding sequence is TGTGCCAGCAACCGGGACAGGGGTTCACCCCTCCACTTT. Translated, it gives CASNRDRGSPLHF. This chain links TRBV9 with TRBJ1-6, with 10 nucleotides matching TRBD1. CDR3 length: 13 amino acids. Germline V gene data show CDR1 as SGDLS and CDR2 as YYNGEE. With V trimmed by 6 bases and J by 9 bases, 3 bases remained unmatched.

The chain is built from TRBV9 and TRBJ2-1, with 11 bases lining up with TRBD2. Germline values: CDR1 SGDLS, CDR2 YYNGEE. V gave up 3 bases and J gave up 4 bases; unmatched junction bases: 6. This CDR3 has 16 residues. CDR3 bases: TGTGCCAGCAGCGAGACGTCTAGCGGGGGGTACAATGAGCAGTTCTTC. It yields the protein CASSETSSGGYNEQFF.

The rearrangement uses TRBV10-3 and TRBJ1-2; D is unclear. The CDR3 runs 12 residues. Germline CDR1 reads ENHRY; CDR2 reads SYGVKD. The V end was cut by 5 bases, the J end by 1 base, with 5 bases between. In DNA, the CDR3 is TGTGCCATCAGTACAGATAACTATGGCTACACCTTC. Its protein is CAISTDNYGYTF.

The rearrangement uses TRBV6-6 and TRBJ2-5; 9 nucleotides agree with TRBD2. Looked up from germline, CDR1 is MNHNY and CDR2 is SVGAGI (reference sequence). V was clipped by 5 bases and J by 2 bases; unmatched bases: 6. The CDR3 runs to 15 residues. DNA for the CDR3: TGTGCCAGCAGTGATAGCGGGGGACCTCAAGAGACCCAGTACTTC. Translation: CASSDSGGPQETQYF.